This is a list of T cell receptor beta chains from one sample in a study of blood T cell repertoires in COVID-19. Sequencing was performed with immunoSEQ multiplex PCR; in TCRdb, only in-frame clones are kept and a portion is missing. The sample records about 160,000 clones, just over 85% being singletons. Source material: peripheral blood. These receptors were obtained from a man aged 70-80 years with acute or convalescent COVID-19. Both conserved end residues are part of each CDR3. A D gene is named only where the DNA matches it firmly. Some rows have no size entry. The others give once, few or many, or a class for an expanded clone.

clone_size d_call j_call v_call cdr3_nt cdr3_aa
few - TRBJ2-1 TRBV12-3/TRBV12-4 TGTGCCAGCAGCCCCCCCCTCAATGAGCAGTTCTTC CASSPPLNEQFF
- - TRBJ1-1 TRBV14 TGTGCCAGCAGCAAACAGAACACTGAAGCTTTCTTT CASSKQNTEAFF
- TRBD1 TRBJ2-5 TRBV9 TGTGCCAGCAGCGCCTTGGGACAGCGCCAAGAGACCCAGTACTTC CASSALGQRQETQYF
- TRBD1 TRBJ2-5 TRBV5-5 TGTGCCAGCAGCGAAAGACCGGGACAGCGTCAAGAGACCCAGTACTTC CASSERPGQRQETQYF
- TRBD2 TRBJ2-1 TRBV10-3 TGTGCCATCAGTGAGCCAGGGACTAGCGGACCGAACCATGAGCAGTTCTTC CAISEPGTSGPNHEQFF
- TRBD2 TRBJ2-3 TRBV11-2 TGTGCCAGCAGCTCGGGACTAGCGGGACCAGATACGCAGTATTTT CASSSGLAGPDTQYF
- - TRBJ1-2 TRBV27 TGTGCCAGCAGTCCCGGGGGGGCCGGCTATGGCTACACCTTC CASSPGGAGYGYTF
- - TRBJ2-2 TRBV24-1 TGTGCCACCAGTGATCCCTTGAACACCGGGGAGCTGTTTTTT CATSDPLNTGELFF
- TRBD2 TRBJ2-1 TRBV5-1 TGCGCCAGCAGCTTGGGACTAGCGGGATCCTATGAGCAGTTCTTC CASSLGLAGSYEQFF
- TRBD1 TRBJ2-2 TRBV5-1 TGCGCCAGCAGCTTGGGAAACAGGGGGGCCGGGGAGCTGTTTTTT CASSLGNRGAGELFF
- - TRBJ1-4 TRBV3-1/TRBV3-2 TGTGCCAGCAGCCAAGGAGGACGGGGTAATGAAAAACTGTTTTTT CASSQGGRGNEKLFF
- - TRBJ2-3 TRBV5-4 TGTGCCAGCAGCTTGGACTTTGTATCCACAGATACGCAGTATTTT CASSLDFVSTDTQYF
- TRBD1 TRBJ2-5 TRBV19 TGTGCCAGTAGTACCCCCGGGACAGGGTACGAGACCCAGTACTTC CASSTPGTGYETQYF
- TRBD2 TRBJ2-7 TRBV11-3 TGTGCCAGCAGCTTAGGCTCCGGGACTAGCGGGAGCGAAGCCGAGCAGTACTTC CASSLGSGTSGSEAEQYF
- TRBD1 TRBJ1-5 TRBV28 TGTGCCAGCAGTTCCCCTCAGGGGGCTGGGAAACAGCCCCAGCATTTT CASSSPQGAGKQPQHF
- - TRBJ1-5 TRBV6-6 TGTGCCAGCAGTAGGGCGGGGAGCAATCAGCCCCAGCATTTT CASSRAGSNQPQHF
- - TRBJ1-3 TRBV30 TGTGCCTGGAGGAGGGGAAACACCATATATTTT CAWRRGNTIYF
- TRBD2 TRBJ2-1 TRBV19 TGTGCCAGTAGTATCGGGGCGGGAGCCCACAATGAGCAGTTCTTC CASSIGAGAHNEQFF
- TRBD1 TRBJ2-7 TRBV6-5 TGTGCCAGCAGCCAAACCCGGGACAGAGTTTACGAGCAGTACTTC CASSQTRDRVYEQYF
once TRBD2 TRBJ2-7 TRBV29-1 TGCAGCGTTCGAAGGACTAGCGGGAGTACGTCCTACGAGCAGTACTTC CSVRRTSGSTSYEQYF
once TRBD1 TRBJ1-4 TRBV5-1 TGCGCCAGCAGCGAACAGGGGTGGGATAATGAAAAACTGTTTTTT CASSEQGWDNEKLFF
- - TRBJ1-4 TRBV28 TGTGCCAGCAGTCCCCCGTCAGGGGTCGGGGAAAAACTGTTTTTT CASSPPSGVGEKLFF
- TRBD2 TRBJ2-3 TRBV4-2 TGTGCCAGCAGCCAAACCGGACTAGCGGGAGGAGGTGGCACAGATACGCAGTATTTT CASSQTGLAGGGGTDTQYF
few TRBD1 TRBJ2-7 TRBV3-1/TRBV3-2 TGTGCCAGCAGTACCGGGACAGGGTTCTACGAGCAGTACTTC CASSTGTGFYEQYF
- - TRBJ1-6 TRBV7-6 TGTGCCAGCAGCTTAGTTGGCGGCCGAACCCCTAATTCACCCCTCCACTTT CASSLVGGRTPNSPLHF
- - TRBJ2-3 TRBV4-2 TGTGCCAGCAGCCGGGGACTGCCTGGCACAGATACGCAGTATTTT CASSRGLPGTDTQYF
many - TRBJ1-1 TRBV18 TGTGCCAGCTCACCACGCCCAGGGTCGAACACTGAAGCTTTCTTT CASSPRPGSNTEAFF
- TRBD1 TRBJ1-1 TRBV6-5 TGTGCCAGCAGGGGGACAGGGCCCGAAGCTTTCTTT CASRGTGPEAFF
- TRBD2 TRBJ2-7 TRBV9 TGTGCCAGCAGCGTAGACCAGGGAACAGCGGGAGGCATTTCCGAGCAGTACTTC CASSVDQGTAGGISEQYF
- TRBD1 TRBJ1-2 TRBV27 TGTGCCAGCAGTCCACATCGGGGACAGGGGGCTCCTGGCTACACCTTC CASSPHRGQGAPGYTF
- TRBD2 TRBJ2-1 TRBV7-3 TGTGCCAGCAGCTTACACCTAGCGGGAGGGGTCAATGAGCAGTTCTTC CASSLHLAGGVNEQFF
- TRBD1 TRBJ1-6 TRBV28 TGTGCCAGCAGTTTACCCCGGGACAGGGCGGGCAATTCACCCCTCCACTTT CASSLPRDRAGNSPLHF
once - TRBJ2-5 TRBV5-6 TGTGCCAGCAGCTTAACAGCCCAAGAGACCCAGTACTTC CASSLTAQETQYF
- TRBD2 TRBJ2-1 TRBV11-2 TGTGCCAGCAGCCTGGGACTAGCGGAGGGATACAATGAGCAGTTCTTC CASSLGLAEGYNEQFF
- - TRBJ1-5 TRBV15 TGTGCCACCAGCAGATCCCTGGGGGGGTATCAGCCCCAGCATTTT CATSRSLGGYQPQHF
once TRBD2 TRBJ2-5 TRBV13 TGTGCCAGCAGCGAGGGACTAGCGGGAAGAGAGGAGACCCAGTACTTC CASSEGLAGREETQYF
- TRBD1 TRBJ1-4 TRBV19 TGTGCCAGTAGTATAGAGGGACAGGCGATTAATGAAAAACTGTTTTTT CASSIEGQAINEKLFF
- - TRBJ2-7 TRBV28 TGTGCGACGCAGGGGCTTGCCTACGAGCAGTACTTC CATQGLAYEQYF
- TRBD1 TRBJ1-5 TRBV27 TGTGCCAGCAGTTCCATCGACAGGGCTCAGCCCCAGCATTTT CASSSIDRAQPQHF
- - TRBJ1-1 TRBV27 TGTGCCAGCAGTTCGCGGGGAACCCCTGAAGCTTTCTTT CASSSRGTPEAFF
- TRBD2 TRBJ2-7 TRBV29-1 TGCAGCGCTGCGGGGGGGGACTCCACCTACGAGCAGTACTTC CSAAGGDSTYEQYF
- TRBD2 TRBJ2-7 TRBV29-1 TGCAGCGTTGAACCTCGGACTAGCGGCTCGTACGAGCAGTACTTC CSVEPRTSGSYEQYF
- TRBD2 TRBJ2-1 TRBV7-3 TGTGCCAGCAGCACCGGGACTATTAATGAGCAGTTCTTC CASSTGTINEQFF
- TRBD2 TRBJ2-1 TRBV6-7 TGTGCCAGCAGTTGCCTACTAGCGGGAGCACGGGAGCAGTTCTTC CASSCLLAGAREQFF
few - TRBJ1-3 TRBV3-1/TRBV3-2 TGTGCCAGCAGCCAAGGAGGACTGTACTCTGGAAACACCATATATTTT CASSQGGLYSGNTIYF
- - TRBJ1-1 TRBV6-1 TGTGCCAGCAGTGACCCTGGGGCCTCGAACACTGAAGCTTTCTTT CASSDPGASNTEAFF
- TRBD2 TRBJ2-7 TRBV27 TGTGCCAGCAGTCCGCGGACTAGCGGCTACGAGCAGTACTTC CASSPRTSGYEQYF
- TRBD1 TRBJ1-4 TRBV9 TGTGCCAGCAGCGAGGGACAGGGGCCAAAACTGTTTTTT CASSEGQGPKLFF